This T cell receptor (beta chain) was documented in a study of a mutant IDH1 vaccine in newly diagnosed glioma. On the study more broadly: In some groups vaccination began 4-6 weeks post-radiotherapy; others received it with temozolomide. General observations from the study: Pseudoprogression apparently tracked independently of changes in top peripheral T cell clonotypes.

Regarding time point: week 35, safety follow-up. In every dose of vaccine, 300 ug of mutant IDH1 20-mer peptide was given alongside topical imiquimod. Clones were read by immunoSEQ multiplex PCR, and TCRdb kept only the in-frame ones, dropping some. The table includes roughly 50,000 clones, around 84% detected once. Notes on this clone: What it binds is unknown.

CDR1 is MNHNS, CDR2 SASEGT, per germline. Trimming removed 4 bases from V and 3 bases from J; junction bases left unmatched: 3. This CDR3 is built from 15 residues. The chain combines TRBV6-1 with TRBJ1-5, with TRBD1 identical over 10 bases. The TCR sequence derives from a woman aged 18-29 years with glioma. Source: PBMCs, taken from a glioma patient whose treatment included an IDH1 peptide vaccine. CDR3 bases: TGTGCCAGCAGTGGCGGACAGGGGGACAATCAGCCCCAGCATTTT. It yields the protein CASSGGQGDNQPQHF.